One and the same sample provided the 7 T cell receptor beta chains below, sequenced in a study of T cell changes during pregnancy in multiple sclerosis. Produced via immunoSEQ multiplex PCR; TCRdb's table is partial and in-frame only. The repertoire includes some 76,000 clones, 85% to 95% of them detected once, and about 0.27% sits in the top ten. The sequencing used CD4+ T cells from peripheral blood mononuclear cells, collected after pregnancy. The source of these receptors is a female donor with multiple sclerosis, enrolled in a pregnancy study.

Only one count was recorded for this clone. The rearrangement joins TRBV30 to TRBJ2-3, with D unclear. From germline, CDR1 is GTSNPN and CDR2 SVGIG (reference sequence). There are 14 residues in the CDR3. V dropped 2 bases and J dropped 6 bases, with 15 bases sitting between them. The CDR3 nucleotides are TGTGCCTGGAGTAACCCACAGCCTGGGGATACGCAGTATTTT. The encoded protein is CAWSNPQPGDTQYF.

This rearrangement joins TRBV28 to TRBJ1-3; possible D gene TRBD1, 5 bases. Per germline, CDR1 MDHEN and CDR2 SYDVKM. V shed 5 bases and J shed 3 bases, with 14 bases lying between them. There are 15 residues in the CDR3. CDR3 in amino acids: CASSGDSELGNTIYF. The CDR3 nucleotides are TGTGCCAGCAGTGGGGACTCGGAGCTTGGAAACACCATATATTTT.

This chain links TRBV9 with TRBJ2-2; 12 positions agree with TRBD2. The CDR3 is 16 amino acids. J lost 6 bases, V lost 3 bases, and 6 bases had no gene match. Germline-derived CDR1 and CDR2 are SGDLS and YYNGEE. The CDR3 DNA reads TGTGCCAGCAGCGCTTCTAGCGGGAGGGGATCCGGGGAGCTGTTTTTT. It specifies CASSASSGRGSGELFF.

This chain links TRBV6-1 with TRBJ1-5; possible D gene TRBD1, 5 bases. The CDR3 totals 14 residues. Germline values: CDR1 MNHNS, CDR2 SASEGT. V was pared by 0 bases and J by 6 bases, with 9 bases between. The CDR3 DNA follows: TGTGCCAGCAGTGAAGCGCGGGGGAGTCAGCCCCAGCATTTT. Translated: CASSEARGSQPQHF.

This chain links TRBV18 with TRBJ2-1, with 8 bases matching TRBD2. CDR1 is KGHSH and CDR2 is LQKENI in the germline V gene. The length of the CDR3 is 15 residues. The trim removed 3 bases at V and 4 bases at J, leaving 5 bases unmatched. CDR3 protein: CASSPPSGQYNEQFF. CDR3 coding DNA: TGTGCCAGCTCACCCCCTAGCGGGCAATACAATGAGCAGTTCTTC.

This clone was observed a single time. The chain joins TRBV27 to TRBJ1-1, with 8 bases that match TRBD1. The length of the CDR3 is 16 residues. The ends lost 1 base at V and 7 bases at J; junction bases unmatched: 11. Germline values: CDR1 MNHEY, CDR2 SMNVEV (reference sequence). CDR3 sequence (DNA): TGTGCCAGCAGTTTATTCGGACAGGGTCAACCTTATGAAGCTTTCTTT. As protein: CASSLFGQGQPYEAFF.

The rearrangement uses TRBV19 and TRBJ1-1; TRBD1 aligns across 10 bases. This CDR3 is 14 amino acids long. Trimming at V came to 9 bases and at J to 2 bases, leaving 6 bases not matched to a gene. CDR1 is LNHDA, CDR2 SQIVND, per germline (reference sequence). The CDR3 sequence: CASRDRGLNTEAFF. For the CDR3, the DNA is TGTGCCAGCCGGGACAGGGGTTTAAACACTGAAGCTTTCTTT.